The sequence of this T cell receptor beta chain was determined in a study of blood T cells in healthy people across ages. Combining a sample-barcoded 5' primer with a J-beta primer mix, a second PCR ran for roughly 7 to 12 cycles. TCRdb processed the 5' RACE reads anew with MiXCR; each CDR3 protein has one entry. The sample lists 780,000 or so distinct CDR3 sequences; 45% to 70% were seen once. This clonotype has only a few counts. The germline CDR1 and CDR2 sequences are SGHRS and YFSETQ. With 4 bases removed from V and 0 bases from J, the gap between germline ends came to 13 bases. This CDR3 is 15 amino acids long.

This chain links TRBV5-1 with TRBJ1-1; D ambiguous. Sequencing was done on a sample of blood. This receptor was taken from a man in his forties in good health. As DNA, the CDR3 is TGCGCCAGCAGCCGCATACGGGCCATGAACACTGAAGCTTTCTTT. It is translated as CASSRIRAMNTEAFF.